One and the same sample provided the 2 T cell receptor beta chains below, sequenced in a study of monozygotic twins with cystic fibrosis (dated by TCRdb to the early 2020s). Library method: the immunoSEQ multiplex PCR assay. Sourced from immuneACCESS, this table was stored by TCRdb with only in-frame sequences that have V and J called. A share of the clones is absent; for the studies checked, an unresolved V gene accounts for under half, and the remainder has no known explanation. For this sample the table gives about 14,000 clones, of which 90% to 95% were detected only once. The ten most abundant clones make up 9.3% of the sample. The sequenced material came from blood. The origin of the receptors is a girl aged 2-10 years with cystic fibrosis.

The genes are TRBV6-1 and TRBJ2-2; TRBD1 matches 8 bases. Trimming cost V 4 bases and J 0 bases; bases outside gene matches: 7. This CDR3 is built from 17 residues. The germline V gene has CDR1 MNHNS and CDR2 SASEGT. CDR3 in amino acids: CASSASSGGANTGELFF. CDR3 sequence (DNA): TGTGCCAGCAGTGCCTCCTCAGGGGGCGCGAACACCGGGGAGCTGTTTTTT.

This clone was detected only once. V usage is TRBV15 and J usage is TRBJ2-7, with a weak D call TRBD1 (5 bases). This CDR3 comprises 13 residues. V was cut by 3 bases and J by 2 bases, with 8 bases left in between. Germline V gene data show CDR1 as LNHNV and CDR2 as YYDKDF (reference sequence). The CDR3 loop is CATSRSGTYEQYF. CDR3 DNA sequence: TGTGCCACCAGCAGGTCAGGGACCTACGAGCAGTACTTC.